The clone carrying this T cell receptor beta chain was seen only a few times. The sample belongs to a study of early T cells in non-severe SARS-CoV-2 infection. TCRdb ran MiXCR on the 5' RACE reads and lists one entry per CDR3 protein. The sample includes about 54,000 distinct CDR3 sequences, about 7.7% seen only once; the top ten take 10%. The CDR3 contains 15 residues. Germline V gene data show CDR1 as MNHEY and CDR2 as SVGAGI. J lost 4 bases, V lost 6 bases, and 9 bases had no gene match. The rearrangement uses TRBV6-5 and TRBJ2-1; 7 nucleotides align to TRBD1. The sample here was whole blood, taken at baseline. This receptor was identified in an adult who was a healthcare worker with PCR-confirmed SARS-CoV-2 infection or an uninfected control (not recorded which). This CDR3 is CASRRTGPTYNEQFF. The CDR3 DNA is TGTGCCAGCAGGAGGACAGGCCCAACGTACAATGAGCAGTTCTTC.